This TCR beta chain was documented in a study of blood T cell repertoires in COVID-19. Study summary: Samples of COVID-19 (acute and convalescent) were obtained from the United States, Italy and Spain. Sample material is recorded as cDNA or gDNA derived from T cells, B-cell-depleted T cells, or PBMCs.

CDR3 length equals 16 residues. Germline CDR1 reads SGHNT; CDR2 reads YYREEE (reference sequence). The junction had 12 bases not matched to a gene; V was cut back by 3 bases and J by 4 bases. Per the original methods: From reference gene primer amplification, estimates of nucleated cell counts were derived. This table comes from immunoSEQ multiplex PCR, and its TCRdb copy is limited to in-frame clones, with some not included. For V, J and clone size, that table is used; D and trimming come from the DNA. The repertoire holds approximately 200,000 clones, with around 82% as singletons. The chain has TRBV5-4 and TRBJ2-5; TRBD1 aligns across 7 bases. The TCR sequence derives from a woman aged 30 to 39 who had recovered from COVID-19. Sequenced material: peripheral blood. CDR3 sequence (DNA): TGTGCCAGCAGCTCTCCGACAGGGAAAGAGGGAGAGACCCAGTACTTC. The encoded protein is CASSSPTGKEGETQYF.